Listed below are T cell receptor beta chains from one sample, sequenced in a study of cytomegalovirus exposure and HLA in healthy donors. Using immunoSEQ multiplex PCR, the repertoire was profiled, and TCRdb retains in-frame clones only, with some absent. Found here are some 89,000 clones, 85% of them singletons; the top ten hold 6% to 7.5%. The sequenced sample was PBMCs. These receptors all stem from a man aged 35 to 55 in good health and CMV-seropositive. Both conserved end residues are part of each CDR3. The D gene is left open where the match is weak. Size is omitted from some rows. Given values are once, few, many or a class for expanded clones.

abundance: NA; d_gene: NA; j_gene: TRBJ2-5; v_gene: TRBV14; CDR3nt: TGTGCCAGCAGCCAAGCCGGGTCCCCTCAAGAGACCCAGTACTTC; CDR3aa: CASSQAGSPQETQYF
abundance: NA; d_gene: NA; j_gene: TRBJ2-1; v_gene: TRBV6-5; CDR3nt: TGTGCCAGCAGTTTCGGGGGGCTCTCCTACAATGAGCAGTTCTTC; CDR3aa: CASSFGGLSYNEQFF
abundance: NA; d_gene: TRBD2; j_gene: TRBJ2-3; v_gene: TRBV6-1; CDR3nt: TGTGCCAGCAGTGAAAGGGTAGCGGGACCACGGATTGGAGGGAGCACAGATACGCAGTATTTT; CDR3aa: CASSERVAGPRIGGSTDTQYF
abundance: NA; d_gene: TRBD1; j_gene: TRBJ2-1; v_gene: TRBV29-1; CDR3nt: TGCAGCGTATCGCTGTTTTGGGACAGGGGTGACAATGAGCAGTTCTTC; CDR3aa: CSVSLFWDRGDNEQFF
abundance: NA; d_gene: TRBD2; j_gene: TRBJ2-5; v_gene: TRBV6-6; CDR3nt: TGTGCCAGCAGCCATGGGGGGGGAGAGACCCAGTACTTC; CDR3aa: CASSHGGGETQYF
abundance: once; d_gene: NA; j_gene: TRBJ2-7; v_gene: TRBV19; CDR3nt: TGTGCCAGTAGTACCGGAGGGGGCAGGGAGCAGTACTTC; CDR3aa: CASSTGGGREQYF
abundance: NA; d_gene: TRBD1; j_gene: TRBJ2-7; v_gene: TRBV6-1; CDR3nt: TGTGCCAGCAGTATCGTCAGGGGGGAGCAGTACTTC; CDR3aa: CASSIVRGEQYF
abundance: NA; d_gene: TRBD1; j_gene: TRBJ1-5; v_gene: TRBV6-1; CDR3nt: TGTGCCAGCAGCGAGGACAGGGTTCAGCCCCAGCATTTT; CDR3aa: CASSEDRVQPQHF
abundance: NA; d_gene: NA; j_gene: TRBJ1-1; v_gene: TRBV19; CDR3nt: TGTGCCAGTAGTAATCCAGGGGCCGCGAACACTGAAGCTTTCTTT; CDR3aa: CASSNPGAANTEAFF
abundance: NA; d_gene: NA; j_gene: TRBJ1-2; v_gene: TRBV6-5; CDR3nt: TGTGCCAGCAGCCCACCGGGGGGAGTATATGGCTACACCTTC; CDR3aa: CASSPPGGVYGYTF
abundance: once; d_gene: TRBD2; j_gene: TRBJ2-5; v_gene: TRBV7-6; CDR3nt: TGTGCCAGCAGCTTAGGCGGGGGGTTACGGGAGACCCAGTACTTC; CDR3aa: CASSLGGGLRETQYF
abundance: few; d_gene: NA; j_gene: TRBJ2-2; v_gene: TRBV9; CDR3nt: TGTGCCAGCAGCGTTAGGGGCGCCGGGGAGCTGTTTTTT; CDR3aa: CASSVRGAGELFF
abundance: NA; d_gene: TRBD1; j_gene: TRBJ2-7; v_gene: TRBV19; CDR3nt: TGTGCCAGTAGTATAGATCCCCCGGGACAGGCTAACTCCTACGAGCAGTACTTC; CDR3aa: CASSIDPPGQANSYEQYF
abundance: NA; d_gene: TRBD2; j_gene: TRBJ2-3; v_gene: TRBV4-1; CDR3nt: TGCGCCAGCAGCCAAGGACTAGCGGTTTTAGATACGCAGTATTTT; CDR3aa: CASSQGLAVLDTQYF
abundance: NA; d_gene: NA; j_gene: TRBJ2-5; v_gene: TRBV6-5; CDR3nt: TGTGCCAGCAGCCCAGGGGTTGAGACCCAGTACTTC; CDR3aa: CASSPGVETQYF
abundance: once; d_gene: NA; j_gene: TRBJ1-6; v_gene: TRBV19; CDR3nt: TGTGCCAGTACCCAAATGCTATCCTATAATTCACCCCTCCACTTT; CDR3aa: CASTQMLSYNSPLHF
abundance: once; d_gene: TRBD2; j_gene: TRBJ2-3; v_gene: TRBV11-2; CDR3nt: TGTGCCAGCAGCTTAGTTTGGACTAGCGGGAGGGCTACGCAGTATTTT; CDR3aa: CASSLVWTSGRATQYF
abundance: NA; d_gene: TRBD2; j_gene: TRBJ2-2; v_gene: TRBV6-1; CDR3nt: TGTGCCAGTGGAGGACTAGCCGGGGCCGGGGAGCTGTTTTTT; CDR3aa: CASGGLAGAGELFF
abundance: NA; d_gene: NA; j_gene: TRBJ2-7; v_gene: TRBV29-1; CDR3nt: TGCAGCGTTGAGGCATTGCAGGGGCAGGGAATCGCCTTAGTGGACCACGAGCAGTACTTC; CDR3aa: CSVEALQGQGIALVDHEQYF
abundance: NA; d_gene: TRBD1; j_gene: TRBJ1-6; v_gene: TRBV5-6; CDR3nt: TGTGCCAGCAGCTCGACAGGGAGCTCCTATAATTCACCCCTCCACTTT; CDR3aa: CASSSTGSSYNSPLHF
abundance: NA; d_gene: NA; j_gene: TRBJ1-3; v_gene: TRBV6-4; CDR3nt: TGTGCCAGCAGGCTTGACAGCGCCCCTGGAAACACCATATATTTT; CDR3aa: CASRLDSAPGNTIYF
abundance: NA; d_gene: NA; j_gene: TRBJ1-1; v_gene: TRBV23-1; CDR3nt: TGCGCCAGCAGTCCGGGAGGGGAAGGGAACACTGAAGCTTTCTTT; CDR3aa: CASSPGGEGNTEAFF
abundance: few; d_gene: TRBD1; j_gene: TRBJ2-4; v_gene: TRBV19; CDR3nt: TGTGCCAGTAGCCCCGACAGGGGGTACATTCAGTACTTC; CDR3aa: CASSPDRGYIQYF
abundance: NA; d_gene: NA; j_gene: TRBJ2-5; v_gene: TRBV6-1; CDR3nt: TGTGCCAGCACCCTGAGCGGGCGGATGGAGACCCAGTACTTC; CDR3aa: CASTLSGRMETQYF
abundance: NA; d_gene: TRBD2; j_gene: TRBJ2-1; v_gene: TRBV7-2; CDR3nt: TGTGCCAGCAGCTTGGACCAGGGACTAGCGAGGAATGAGCAGTTCTTC; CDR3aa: CASSLDQGLARNEQFF
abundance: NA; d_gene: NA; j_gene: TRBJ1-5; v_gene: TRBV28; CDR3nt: TGTGCCAGCACCCTGGGGCAGGGAGGGCCCCAGCATTTT; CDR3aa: CASTLGQGGPQHF
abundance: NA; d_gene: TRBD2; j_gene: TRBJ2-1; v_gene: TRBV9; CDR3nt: TGTGCCAGCAGCCCTAGCGGGAGATGGGACAATGAGCAGTTCTTC; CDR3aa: CASSPSGRWDNEQFF
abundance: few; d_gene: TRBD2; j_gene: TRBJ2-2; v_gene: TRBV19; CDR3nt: TGTGCCAGTAGTACTAGCGGACTAAACACCGGGGAGCTGTTTTTT; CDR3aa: CASSTSGLNTGELFF
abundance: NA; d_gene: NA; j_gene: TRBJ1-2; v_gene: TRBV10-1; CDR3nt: TGCGCCAGCAGTGATCGACACAACTATGGCTACACCTTC; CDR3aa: CASSDRHNYGYTF
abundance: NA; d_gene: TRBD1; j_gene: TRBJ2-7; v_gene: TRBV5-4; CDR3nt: TGTGCCAGCAGCTCGGGACAGATTAGCTCCTACGAGCAGTACTTC; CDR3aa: CASSSGQISSYEQYF
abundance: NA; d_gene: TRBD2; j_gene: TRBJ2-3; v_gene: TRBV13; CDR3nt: TGTGCCAGCAGCTTAGGGGTAGCGGGGGGTACAGATACGCAGTATTTT; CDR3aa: CASSLGVAGGTDTQYF
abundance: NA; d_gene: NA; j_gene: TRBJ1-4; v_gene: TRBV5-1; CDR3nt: TGCGCCAGCCGGGAGGGCTCAATTAATGAAAAACTGTTTTTT; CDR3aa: CASREGSINEKLFF
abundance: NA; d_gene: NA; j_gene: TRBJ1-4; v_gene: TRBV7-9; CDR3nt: TGTGCCAGCAGCTTTAGGTCAGGTGTAACTAATGAAAAACTGTTTTTT; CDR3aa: CASSFRSGVTNEKLFF
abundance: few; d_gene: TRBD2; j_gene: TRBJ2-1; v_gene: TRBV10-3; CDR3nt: TGTGCCATCAGCAAACTAGCGGGAGAGGAGGATGAGCAGTTCTTC; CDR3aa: CAISKLAGEEDEQFF
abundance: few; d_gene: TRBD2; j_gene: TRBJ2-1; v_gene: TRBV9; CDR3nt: TGTGCCAGCAGCGCCGGGACTAGCGGGACCTACAATGAGCAGTTCTTC; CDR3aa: CASSAGTSGTYNEQFF
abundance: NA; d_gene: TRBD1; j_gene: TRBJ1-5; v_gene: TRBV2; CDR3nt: TGTGCCAGCGAAGGACAGGCCTCCAATCAGCCCCAGCATTTT; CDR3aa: CASEGQASNQPQHF
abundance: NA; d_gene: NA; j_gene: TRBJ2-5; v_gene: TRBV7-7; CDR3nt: TGTGCTAGCAGCGCTGGACAGCAAGAGACCCAGTACTTC; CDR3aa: CASSAGQQETQYF
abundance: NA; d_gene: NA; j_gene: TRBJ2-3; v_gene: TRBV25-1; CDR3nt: TGTGCCAGCCGGGTATCTGGTTTGGATACGCAGTATTTT; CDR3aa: CASRVSGLDTQYF
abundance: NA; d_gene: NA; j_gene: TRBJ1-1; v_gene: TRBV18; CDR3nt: TGTGCCAGCTCAAACTCTAACACTGAAGCTTTCTTT; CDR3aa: CASSNSNTEAFF
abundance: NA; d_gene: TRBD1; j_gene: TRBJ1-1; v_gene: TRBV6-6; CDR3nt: TGTGCCAGCAGTGAGACAGGGGCAAGGATAGGCGAAGCTTTCTTT; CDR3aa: CASSETGARIGEAFF
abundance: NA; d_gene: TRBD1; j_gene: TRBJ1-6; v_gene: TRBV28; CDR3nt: TGTGCCAGCAGCCGGGACAGGGTGGGTCTCCTCCACTTT; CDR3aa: CASSRDRVGLLHF
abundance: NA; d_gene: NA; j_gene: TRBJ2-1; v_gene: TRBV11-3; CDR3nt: TGTGCCAGCAGCTTACGCGGGTGGAGCTCCTACAATGAGCAGTTCTTC; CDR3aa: CASSLRGWSSYNEQFF
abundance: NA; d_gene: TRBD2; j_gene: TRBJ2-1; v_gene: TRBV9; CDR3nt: TGTGCCAGCAGCGTAGGGACTAGCGGGACCTATGAGCAGTTCTTC; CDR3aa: CASSVGTSGTYEQFF
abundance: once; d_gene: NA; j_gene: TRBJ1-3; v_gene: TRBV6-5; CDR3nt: TGTGCCAGTCGGGGGGCTGGAAACACCATATATTTT; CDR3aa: CASRGAGNTIYF
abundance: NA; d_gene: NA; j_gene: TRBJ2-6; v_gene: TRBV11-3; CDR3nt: TGTGCCAGCAGCTCCCTAAAGAGCTCTGGGGCCAACGTCCTGACTTTC; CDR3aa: CASSSLKSSGANVLTF
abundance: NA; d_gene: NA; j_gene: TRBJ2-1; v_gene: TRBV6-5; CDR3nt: TGTGCCAGCAGTATCAGATCCCCCTACAATGAGCAGTTCTTC; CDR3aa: CASSIRSPYNEQFF
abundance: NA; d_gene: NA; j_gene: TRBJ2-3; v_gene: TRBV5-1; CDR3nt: TGCGCCAGCAGCCACCCGAGGACAGGAGGGACAGATACGCAGTATTTT; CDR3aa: CASSHPRTGGTDTQYF
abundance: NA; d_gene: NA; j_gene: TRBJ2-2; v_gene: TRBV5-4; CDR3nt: TGTGTCAGCAGCTTGGGGGGCAGGGTAGACACCGGGGAGCTGTTTTTT; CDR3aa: CVSSLGGRVDTGELFF
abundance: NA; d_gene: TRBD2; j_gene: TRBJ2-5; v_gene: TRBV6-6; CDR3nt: TGTGCCAGCAGTTACTTCGGCGGGGGGCCAGAGACCCAGTACTTC; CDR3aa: CASSYFGGGPETQYF
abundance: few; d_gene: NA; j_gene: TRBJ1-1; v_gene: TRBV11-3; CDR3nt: TGTGCCAGCACAAGAAGTGAGGCTGGCGAAGCTTTCTTT; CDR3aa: CASTRSEAGEAFF
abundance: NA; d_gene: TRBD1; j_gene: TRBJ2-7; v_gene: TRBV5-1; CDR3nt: TGCGCCAGCAGCTCGGGACAGGCCGGGGGCGAGCAGTACTTC; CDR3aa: CASSSGQAGGEQYF
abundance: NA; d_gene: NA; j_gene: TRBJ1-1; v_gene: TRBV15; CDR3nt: TGTGCCACCAGCAGAGATTCCGGGATGAACACTGAAGCTTTCTTT; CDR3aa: CATSRDSGMNTEAFF
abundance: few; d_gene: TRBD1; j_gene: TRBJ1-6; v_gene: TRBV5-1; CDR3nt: TGCGCCAGCAGCCAGAGGGGGCGTGGGACTAATTCACCCCTCCACTTT; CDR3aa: CASSQRGRGTNSPLHF
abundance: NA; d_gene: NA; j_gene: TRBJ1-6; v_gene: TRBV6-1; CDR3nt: TGTGCCAGCGTTCGACAGAGCTCCTATAATTCACCCCTCCACTTT; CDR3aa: CASVRQSSYNSPLHF
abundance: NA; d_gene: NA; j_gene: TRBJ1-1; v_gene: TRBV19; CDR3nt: TGTGCCAGTAAACTCCAATCGAACACTGAAGCTTTCTTT; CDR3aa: CASKLQSNTEAFF
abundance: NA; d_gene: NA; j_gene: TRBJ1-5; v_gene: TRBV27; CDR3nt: TGTGCCAGCAGTCCTCGGTTGAGCAATCAGCCCCAGCATTTT; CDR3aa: CASSPRLSNQPQHF
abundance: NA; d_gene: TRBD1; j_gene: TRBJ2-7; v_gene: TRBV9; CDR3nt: TGTGCCAGCAGCGTAGGAGGACAGGGTGTAGTTGACGAGCAGTACTTC; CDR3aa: CASSVGGQGVVDEQYF